This T cell receptor beta chain was captured in a study of Tregs in tolerant kidney transplant recipients (dated by TCRdb to about 2019). About the investigation overall: Before combined kidney and bone marrow transplantation, this study identified donor-specific regulatory T cells using TCRbeta sequencing and then followed those same cells after transplant. Several methods of expanding Tregs specific for an allogeneic donor were compared by TCRbeta repertoire sequencing in 3 healthy controls. The full study reports these points: Because only a small number of patients were included, the study had limitations, and the results will need to be validated in larger populations as well as under other immunosuppression protocols. The most biologically relevant and donor-specific TCRbeta repertoire appeared to be identified by expanding Tregs with activated donor B cells. Biological reproducibility was not directly assessed, although technical replication error appeared to be minimal.

For TCRbeta CDR3 sequencing, genomic DNA was extracted from sorted cells using the QIAGEN DNeasy Blood and Tissue Kit. High-throughput TCRbeta CDR3 sequencing, including PCR amplification with bias correction and internal controls, was performed commercially through immunoSEQ. As for the original processing: Unique productive TCRbeta sequences were defined by CDR3 nucleotide sequence where primers matched, otherwise by CDR3 amino acid sequence with Vbeta and Jbeta genes. To correct sorting error, sequences shared between sorted populations at a frequency ratio of 2:1 or less were removed; the rest were assigned to the higher population. Donor-reactive sequences were defined as at least 5-fold expanded in CFSE-low cells versus unstimulated cells, with frequency of at least 0.01% in CFSE-low cells. Jensen-Shannon divergence, calculated on the top 100 TCRbeta sequences ranked by frequency, was used to quantify repertoire divergence. For samples with multiple sequencing runs, sorting error was corrected separately for each run before the runs were pooled. TCRdb limited this immuneACCESS table to in-frame rearrangements with V and J called. A share of clones is missing; checked studies link under half to unresolved V genes, and the rest is unexplained. That table is the source of V, J and clone size, and D and trimming were worked out from the DNA. Within this sample are 200,000 to 300,000 clones, with roughly 84% of them counted one time only. Jointly, the top ten make up over 0.5% of the sample.

Trimming takes 2 bases from V and 6 bases from J, and the germline ends sit 10 bases apart. Taken from cysteine to phenylalanine, the CDR3 has 12 residues. The sequence is cut down to CDR3 DNA, 36 bases in frame from base 1. The germline V gene gives CDR1 as SQVTM and CDR2 as ANQGSEA. Unstimulated Tregs (CD4+CD25+CD127-), CD4+ non-Tregs (CD4+CD25-), CD4 and CD8 cells were FACS-sorted from thawed PBMCs. Blood from healthy controls was obtained either from healthy volunteers or as purchased buffy coats. Healthy control blood was processed to PBMCs with a Ficoll density gradient and then cryopreserved, whereas patient PBMCs were collected both before and after transplant. This clone appeared once. This receptor's antigen is unknown. Base qualities were left out, and no much larger clone turns up one base away.

Sequences were obtained from CD4+ T cells from blood. The receptor's source is a human donor in good health. This receptor chain uses TRBV29-1 and TRBJ1-2; the D segment cannot be called with confidence. CDR3 region: CSVERSWDGYTF. The DNA is as follows: TGCAGCGTTGAAAGGTCGTGGGATGGCTACACCTTC.